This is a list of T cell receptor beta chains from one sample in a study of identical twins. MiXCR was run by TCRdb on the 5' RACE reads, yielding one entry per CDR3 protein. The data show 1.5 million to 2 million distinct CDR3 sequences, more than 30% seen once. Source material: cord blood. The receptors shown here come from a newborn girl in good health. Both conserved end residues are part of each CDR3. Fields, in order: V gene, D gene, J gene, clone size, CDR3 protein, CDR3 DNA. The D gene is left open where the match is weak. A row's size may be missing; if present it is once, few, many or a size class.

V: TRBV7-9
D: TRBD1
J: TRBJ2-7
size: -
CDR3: CASSKDREYNEQYF
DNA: TGTGCCAGCAGCAAGGACAGGGAGTACAATGAGCAGTACTTC

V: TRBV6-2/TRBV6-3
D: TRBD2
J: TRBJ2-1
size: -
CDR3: CASSYSILAGGVNEQFF
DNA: TGTGCCAGCAGTTACTCGATACTAGCGGGAGGGGTCAATGAGCAGTTCTTC

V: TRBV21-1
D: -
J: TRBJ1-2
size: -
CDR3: CASRYFEGLNYGYTF
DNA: TGTGCCAGCAGATATTTCGAGGGGCTTAACTATGGCTACACCTTC

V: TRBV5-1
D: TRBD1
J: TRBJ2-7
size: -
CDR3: CASLGPGQGVHEQYF
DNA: TGCGCCAGCTTGGGACCGGGACAGGGAGTCCACGAGCAGTACTTC

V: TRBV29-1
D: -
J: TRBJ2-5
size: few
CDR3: CSVDGAVVRGGFKTQYF
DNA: TGCAGCGTTGACGGGGCGGTAGTTAGAGGGGGATTTAAGACCCAGTACTTC

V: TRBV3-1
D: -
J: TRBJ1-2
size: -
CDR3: CASSQARERSGYTF
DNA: TGTGCCAGCAGCCAAGCCCGGGAGCGGAGTGGCTACACCTTC

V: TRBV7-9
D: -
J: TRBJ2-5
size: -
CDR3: CASSPTIGETQYF
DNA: TGTGCCAGCAGCCCTACAATAGGAGAGACCCAGTACTTC

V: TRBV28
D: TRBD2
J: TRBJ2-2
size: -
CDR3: CASSLGLAGPTGELFF
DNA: TGTGCCAGCAGTTTGGGACTAGCGGGCCCCACCGGGGAGCTGTTTTTT

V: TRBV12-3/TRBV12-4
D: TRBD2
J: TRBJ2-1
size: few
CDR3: CASSQTSGGGNEQFF
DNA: TGTGCCAGCAGTCAAACTAGCGGGGGGGGCAATGAGCAGTTCTTC

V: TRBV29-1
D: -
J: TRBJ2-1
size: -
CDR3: CSVEEEGGPYNEQFF
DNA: TGCAGCGTTGAAGAGGAGGGGGGGCCCTACAATGAGCAGTTCTTC

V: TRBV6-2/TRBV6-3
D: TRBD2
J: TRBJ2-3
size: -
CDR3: CASSGLAVSTDTQYF
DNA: TGTGCCAGCAGTGGGCTAGCGGTTAGCACAGATACGCAGTATTTT

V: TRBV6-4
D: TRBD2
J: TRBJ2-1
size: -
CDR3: CASSPRTSGRKCSYNEQFF
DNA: TGTGCCAGCAGTCCACGGACTAGCGGGAGGAAATGTTCCTACAATGAGCAGTTCTTC

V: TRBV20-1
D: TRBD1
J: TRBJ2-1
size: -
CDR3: CSARDSGTGGPKNSYNEQFF
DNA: TGCAGTGCTAGAGATTCCGGAACAGGGGGACCTAAAAACTCCTACAATGAGCAGTTCTTC

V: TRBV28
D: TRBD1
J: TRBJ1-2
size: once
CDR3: CASSLAQGTANYGYTF
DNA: TGTGCCAGCAGTCTCGCACAGGGGACGGCTAACTATGGCTACACCTTC

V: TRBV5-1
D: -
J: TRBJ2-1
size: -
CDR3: CASSPSSNLAWNEQFF
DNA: TGCGCCAGCAGCCCCTCTTCGAACCTAGCGTGGAATGAGCAGTTCTTC

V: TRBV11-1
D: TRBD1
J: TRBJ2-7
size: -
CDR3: CASSLGQGEYNEQYF
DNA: TGTGCCAGCAGCTTAGGACAGGGAGAATACAATGAGCAGTACTTC

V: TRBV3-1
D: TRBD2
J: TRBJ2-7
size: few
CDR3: CASSQDVRAGYEQYF
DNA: TGTGCCAGCAGCCAAGATGTGCGAGCGGGGTACGAGCAGTACTTC

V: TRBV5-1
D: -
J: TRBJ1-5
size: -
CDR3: CASSPQGPFSNQPQHF
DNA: TGCGCCAGCAGTCCACAGGGTCCCTTTAGCAATCAGCCCCAGCATTTT

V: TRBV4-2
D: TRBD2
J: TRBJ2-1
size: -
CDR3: CASSQEVSGGVTYNEQFF
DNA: TGTGCCAGCAGCCAAGAGGTGAGCGGGGGCGTTACCTACAATGAGCAGTTCTTC

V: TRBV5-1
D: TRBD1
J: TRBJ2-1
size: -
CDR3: CASSLGDRGKQFF
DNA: TGCGCCAGCAGCTTGGGGGACAGGGGTAAGCAGTTCTTC

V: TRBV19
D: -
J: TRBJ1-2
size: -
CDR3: CATEQQGWGYGYTF
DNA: TGTGCCACCGAACAACAGGGATGGGGATATGGCTACACCTTC

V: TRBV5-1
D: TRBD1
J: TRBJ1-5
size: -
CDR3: CASSLAGTAGQGTTQHF
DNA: TGCGCCAGCAGCTTGGCCGGCACGGCGGGACAGGGGACAACCCAGCATTTT

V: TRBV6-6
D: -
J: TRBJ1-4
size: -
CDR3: CASSYSAGLEKLFF
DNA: TGTGCCAGCAGTTACTCGGCAGGTCTTGAAAAACTGTTTTTT

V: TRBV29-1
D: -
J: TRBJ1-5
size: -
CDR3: CSVEVGRGQPQHF
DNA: TGCAGCGTTGAAGTGGGCAGGGGACAGCCCCAGCATTTT

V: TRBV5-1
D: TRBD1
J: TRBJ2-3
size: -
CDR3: CASSLDSRQGLYTQYF
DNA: TGCGCCAGCAGCTTGGATAGCAGACAGGGGTTGTATACGCAGTATTTT